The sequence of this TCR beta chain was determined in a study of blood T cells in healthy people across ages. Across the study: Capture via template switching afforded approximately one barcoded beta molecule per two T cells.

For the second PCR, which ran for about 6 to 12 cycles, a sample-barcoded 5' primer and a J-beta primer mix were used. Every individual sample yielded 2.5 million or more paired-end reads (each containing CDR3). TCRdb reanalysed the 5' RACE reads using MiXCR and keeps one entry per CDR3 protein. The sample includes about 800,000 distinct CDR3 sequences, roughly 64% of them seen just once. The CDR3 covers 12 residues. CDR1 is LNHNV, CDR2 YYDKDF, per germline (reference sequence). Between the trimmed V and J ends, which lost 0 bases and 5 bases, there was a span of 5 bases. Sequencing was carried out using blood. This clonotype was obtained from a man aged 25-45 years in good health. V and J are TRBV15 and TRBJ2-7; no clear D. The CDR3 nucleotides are TGTGCCACCAGCAGAGACCGCAACGAGCAGTACTTC. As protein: CATSRDRNEQYF. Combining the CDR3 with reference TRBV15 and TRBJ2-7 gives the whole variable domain DAMVIQNPRYQVTQFGKPVTLSCSQTLNHNVMYWYQQKSSQAPKLLFHYYDKDFNNEADTPDNFQSRRPNTSFCFLDIRSPGLGDTAMYLCATSRDRNEQYFGPGTRLTVT.